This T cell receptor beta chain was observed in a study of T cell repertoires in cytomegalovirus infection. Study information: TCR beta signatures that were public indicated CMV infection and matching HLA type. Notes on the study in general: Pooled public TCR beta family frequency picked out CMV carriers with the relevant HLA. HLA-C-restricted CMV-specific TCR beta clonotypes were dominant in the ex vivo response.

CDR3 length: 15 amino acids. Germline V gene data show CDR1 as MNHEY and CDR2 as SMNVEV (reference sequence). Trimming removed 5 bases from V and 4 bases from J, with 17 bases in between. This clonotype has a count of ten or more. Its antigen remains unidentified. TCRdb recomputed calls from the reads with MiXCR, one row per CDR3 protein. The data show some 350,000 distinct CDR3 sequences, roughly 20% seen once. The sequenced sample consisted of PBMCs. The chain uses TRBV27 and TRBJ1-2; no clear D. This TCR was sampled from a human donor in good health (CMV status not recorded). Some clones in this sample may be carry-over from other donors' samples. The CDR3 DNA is TGTGCCAGCAGTGCGTCAACGGGTCGGGGCTATGGCTACACCTTC. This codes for CASSASTGRGYGYTF.